This paragraph reports one T cell receptor (beta chain). The data were obtained in a study of shared clonotypes between healthy human individuals. The naive CD8 population came from CD45RO-negative cells selected for CCR7, without terminally differentiated effector memory CD45RA+ cells. The table came from immunoSEQ multiplex PCR; TCRdb's copy has only in-frame clones and leaves some out. Of 450,000 to 700,000 clones listed, 95% to 96% are singletons. The specimen sequenced was naive CD8+ T cells sorted from blood. This TCR was recovered from a woman between 25 and 40 years old in good health.

CDR3 sequence: CASNIGPTGGTEAFF. DNA of the CDR3: TGTGCCAGCAATATCGGGCCCACAGGAGGAACTGAAGCTTTCTTT. The genes are TRBV13 and TRBJ1-1; possible D gene TRBD1, 5 bases. In germline, CDR1 is PRHDT, CDR2 FYEKMQ (reference sequence). CDR3 length equals 15 residues. Between the trimmed V and J ends, which lost 7 bases and 5 bases, there was a span of 20 bases.